This TCR beta chain emerged from a study of blood T cell repertoires in COVID-19. Study at large: Italy, Spain and the United States were the sources of the convalescent and acute COVID-19 samples.

The V gene lost 1 base and the J gene lost 3 bases, with 8 bases spanning the gap. The CDR3 loop spans 15 amino acids. Germline lookup yields CDR1 SGHNT and CDR2 YYREEE (reference sequence). The authors' processing: Nucleated cell number was recorded as an estimate derived from reference gene primer amplification. Method: immunoSEQ multiplex PCR; TCRdb's copy keeps in-frame clones and lacks some. From that table come the V and J calls and clone size; the DNA was used to work out D and trimming. The sample lists 150,000 to 180,000 clones; nearly 80% were seen once. The clonotype comes from a man at least 80 years old with acute or convalescent COVID-19. This chain uses TRBV5-4 with TRBJ2-6; D not resolved. Sequenced sample: peripheral blood. The CDR3 protein is CASSLKAGGANVLTF. CDR3 DNA: TGTGCCAGCAGCTTGAAGGCAGGTGGGGCCAACGTCCTGACTTTC.